A single sample is the source of the 3 T cell receptor beta chains below, sequenced in a study of PD-1 blockade in classical Hodgkin lymphoma. TCRdb's table, derived via immunoSEQ multiplex PCR, lists solely in-frame clones and lacks some. This sample has some 9,000 clones, with 75% to 95% found just once. This sample's time point: newly diagnosed, previously untreated cHL patient sample. The CD8+ T cells came from thawed PBMCs through magnetic negative selection. The sequenced sample was CD8+ T cells from blood. The receptors stem from a human donor with classical Hodgkin lymphoma.

This chain connects TRBV6-6 to TRBJ1-5; D remains ambiguous. V was cut by 6 bases and J by 5 bases, with 20 bases left in between. The CDR3 contains 16 residues. The germline gives CDR1 MNHNY, CDR2 SVGAGI (reference sequence). This CDR3 is CASSPTMSPLDQPQHF. CDR3 nucleotides: TGTGCCAGCAGCCCTACCATGAGCCCACTCGATCAGCCCCAGCATTTT.

This rearrangement joins TRBV13 to TRBJ2-7; either TRBD1 or TRBD2 may supply D (6 bases each). The V and J ends lost 5 bases and 1 base respectively, with 15 bases between them. Germline V gives CDR1 PRHDT, CDR2 FYEKMQ (reference sequence). The CDR3 spans 15 residues. Here the CDR3 DNA reads TGTGCCAGCAGCCCGGAGGGGGTGCCTTCCTACGAGCAGTACTTC. Translated, it gives CASSPEGVPSYEQYF.

The count of this clone is one. The same CDR3 arises from other DNA sequences in this sample as well. The rearrangement uses TRBV19 and TRBJ1-1, with 7 bases matching TRBD1. This CDR3 has 14 residues. The germline CDR1 and CDR2 sequences are LNHDA and SQIVND (reference sequence). V lost 6 bases, J lost 5 bases, and 9 bases stayed unmatched. The CDR3 nucleotides read TGTGCCAGTAGCTTTACAGGGGTTTGGACTGAAGCTTTCTTT. Encoded protein: CASSFTGVWTEAFF.